These 18 T cell receptor beta chains share one sample of origin, sequenced in a study of T cells and copy number aberrations in small-cell lung cancer. Sequencing used immunoSEQ multiplex PCR; TCRdb keeps in-frame clones, though not all of them. The profile shows 2,000 or so clones, over 60% of them singletons. The sample consisted of tumor tissue. The receptors were gathered from a man in his fifties or sixties with small cell lung cancer.

The chain employs TRBV9 and TRBJ2-5; 7 nucleotides match TRBD1. The CDR3 has 15 residues. The V gene end was trimmed by 6 bases and the J gene end by 7 bases; junction bases not matched to a gene: 15. Germline V gene data show CDR1 as SGDLS and CDR2 as YYNGEE. CDR3 nucleotides: TGTGCCAGCAACGAAGGAGAGGGGGCTGTCGGGACCCAGTACTTC. Its translation is CASNEGEGAVGTQYF. Variable domain in full (rest from reference TRBV9 and TRBJ2-5): DSGVTQTPKHLITATGQRVTLRCSPRSGDLSVYWYQQSLDQGLQFLIQYYNGEERAKGNILERFSAQQFPDLHSELNLSSLELGDSALYFCASNEGEGAVGTQYFGPGTRLLVL.

This clone has a single count. The rearrangement links TRBV6-5 to TRBJ1-5; 9 positions match TRBD1. Germline V gene sequence: CDR1 MNHEY, CDR2 SVGAGI. The CDR3 totals 14 residues. The J segment lost 12 bases and the V segment lost 7 bases, leaving 13 bases of the junction unmatched. In DNA form, the CDR3 reads TGTGCCAGCAAGCAAAGGACAGGGGAATTCGTCCAGCATTTT. Protein sequence: CASKQRTGEFVQHF.

This clone has more than one count but fewer than ten. CDR3 region: CASSFTGTRTYEQYF. In DNA, the CDR3 is TGTGCCAGCAGCTTTACCGGGACAAGGACCTACGAGCAGTACTTC. V and J are TRBV7-9 and TRBJ2-7, with D possibly being TRBD1 (6 bases). The V and J ends lost 3 bases and 2 bases respectively, with 14 bases between them. The CDR3 is 15 residues long. The germline gives CDR1 SEHNR, CDR2 FQNEAQ (reference sequence).

V and J are TRBV6-4 and TRBJ2-3; TRBD1 matches at 7 bases. This CDR3 contains 18 residues. With 6 bases clipped from V and 14 bases from J, the junction kept 29 bases outside the gene matches. Germline CDR1 and CDR2: MRHNA and SNTAGT. The CDR3 region has the DNA TGTGCCAGCAGAGGCGACAGGGTTCCTTTCCTCACATCCGCGTGTCGGTATTTT. Protein: CASRGDRVPFLTSACRYF.

J is TRBJ2-3 and V is TRBV6-5; 8 positions agree with TRBD2. With 4 bases clipped from V and 4 bases from J, the junction kept 7 bases outside the gene matches. The CDR3 extends over 15 amino acids. Germline loops: CDR1 MNHEY, CDR2 SVGAGI. CDR3 amino acids: CASSFSGAEADTQYF. For the CDR3, the DNA is TGTGCCAGCAGTTTTAGCGGGGCGGAAGCAGATACGCAGTATTTT.

V gene TRBV5-4 combines with J gene TRBJ1-1, with D perhaps matching TRBD1 (5 bases). CDR3 length: 13 residues. Germline V gene sequence: CDR1 SGHNT, CDR2 YYREEE (reference sequence). Between the trimmed V and J ends, which lost 4 bases and 1 base, there was a span of 8 bases. The CDR3 spells CASSRQGNTEAFF. In DNA, the CDR3 is TGTGCCAGCAGCCGCCAGGGGAACACTGAAGCTTTCTTT.

Turning to this clone: One junction end does not reproduce the germline sequence, and a read error may be involved. Distinct nucleotide sequences in the sample also encode this CDR3. The CDR3 is CASSLDLAGYEQYF. The CDR3 bases are TGTGCCAGCAGCTTGGACCTAGCGGGCTACGAGCAATACTTC. The V call is TRBV5-6, the J call TRBJ2-7; TRBD2 matches 8 bases. This CDR3 spans 14 amino acids. The germline CDR1 and CDR2 sequences are SGHDT and YYEEEE.

The rearrangement uses TRBV6-4 and TRBJ1-6; 7 nucleotides line up with TRBD1. CDR1 is MRHNA and CDR2 is SNTAGT in the germline V gene. CDR3 length: 14 amino acids. The V segment lost 6 bases and the J segment 5 bases; nucleotides outside the gene matches: 4. In nucleotides, the CDR3 is TGTGCCAGCAGGGGGACAGCTAATAATTCACCCCTCCACTTT. Its protein is CASRGTANNSPLHF.

A word on this clone: Other nucleotide sequences from this sample produce the same CDR3. The chain couples TRBV7-9 to TRBJ2-7; no firm D call. This CDR3 region has 14 residues. Trimming removed 3 bases at V and 1 base at J, with 10 bases between. CDR1 is SEHNR and CDR2 is FQNEAQ in the germline V gene (reference sequence). CDR3 nucleotide sequence: TGTGCCAGCAGCTTCACACGGAATTCCTACGAGCAGTACTTC. Its protein product is CASSFTRNSYEQYF.

In the case of this clone: Sequence at one end of the junction differs from germline and may be a read error. The chain recombines TRBV4-1 with TRBJ1-3; no clear D. The germline CDR1 and CDR2 sequences are MGHRA and YSYEKL. This CDR3 spans 15 amino acids. CDR3 sequence: CASSHVTGSGNIIYF. CDR3 DNA: TGCGCCAGCAGCCACGTTACGGGCTCGGGAAACATCATATATTTT.

This clone appeared a few times. The rearrangement joins TRBV2 to TRBJ1-4, with D hard to call. The CDR3 loop spans 14 amino acids. V dropped 4 bases and J dropped 5 bases, with 11 bases sitting between them. Germline lookup yields CDR1 SNHLY and CDR2 FYNNEI. The CDR3 coding sequence is TGTGCCAGCAGTGCCGGCAGAGCGAATGAAAAACTGTTTTTT. It codes for CASSAGRANEKLFF.

Points on this clone: The junction departs from germline at one end; a sequencing error may be responsible. The rearrangement uses TRBV7-7 and TRBJ2-5; 10 bases match TRBD1. The V gene's germline CDR1 is SSHAT and CDR2 FNYEAQ (reference sequence). The CDR3 consists of 16 residues. DNA for the CDR3: TGTGCTAGCAGCTTAGGGGACAGGGGAGGACAAGAGACCCAGTACTTC. Amino acids: CASSLGDRGGQETQYF.

CDR3 DNA: TGTGCCAGTAGTCCCTCGCGGGACCCCTACAATGAGCAGTTCTTC. Its protein is CASSPSRDPYNEQFF. This sequence joins TRBV19 and TRBJ2-1; D might be TRBD2 (6 bases). In germline, CDR1 is LNHDA, CDR2 SQIVND (reference sequence). The V gene lost 5 bases and the J gene lost 2 bases, with 13 bases spanning the gap. The CDR3 has 15 residues.

The chain has TRBV5-4 and TRBJ2-5, with D unresolved. The germline V gene encodes CDR1 SGHNT and CDR2 YYREEE (reference sequence). Trimming cost V 4 bases and J 4 bases, with 5 bases left between them. The CDR3 extends over 11 amino acids. The CDR3, as DNA: TGTGCCAGCAGCAGCTTAGAGACCCAGTACTTC. Its translation: CASSSLETQYF.

This chain uses TRBV4-3 with TRBJ2-3, with a tentative D call TRBD1 (7 bases). Germline CDR1 is LGHNA and CDR2 is YSLEER. The CDR3 is made up of 15 amino acids. Deletions cut 4 bases from V and 0 bases from J, with 11 bases between. CDR3 amino acids: CASSLRGDSTDTQYF. The CDR3 DNA follows: TGCGCCAGCAGCCTCAGGGGGGATAGCACAGATACGCAGTATTTT.

This chain links TRBV11-3 with TRBJ2-5; D is undetermined. V lost 3 bases, J lost 5 bases, and 4 bases lay in between. Germline CDR1 and CDR2: SGHNT and YENEEA. The CDR3 covers 11 residues. The CDR3 DNA sequence: TGTGCCAGCAGCTTTATGGAGACCCAGTACTTC. This gives the protein CASSFMETQYF.

The chain is built from TRBV11-2 and TRBJ1-4, with 7 bases aligning to TRBD1. Germline CDR1 is SGHAT and CDR2 is FQNNGV. CDR3 length equals 15 residues. The ends lost 0 bases at V and 3 bases at J; junction bases unmatched: 1. CDR3 residues: CASSLDGTANEKLFF. The CDR3 DNA sequence: TGTGCCAGCAGCTTAGATGGGACAGCTAATGAAAAACTGTTTTTT.

The rearrangement uses TRBV6-1 and TRBJ1-5; D is uncertain. From germline, CDR1 is MNHNS and CDR2 SASEGT. Trimming stripped 6 bases from V and 0 bases from J, with 9 bases between. This CDR3 is built from 14 residues. The CDR3 protein is CASREWNSNQPQHF. In DNA, the CDR3 is TGTGCCAGCAGAGAATGGAATAGCAATCAGCCCCAGCATTTT.